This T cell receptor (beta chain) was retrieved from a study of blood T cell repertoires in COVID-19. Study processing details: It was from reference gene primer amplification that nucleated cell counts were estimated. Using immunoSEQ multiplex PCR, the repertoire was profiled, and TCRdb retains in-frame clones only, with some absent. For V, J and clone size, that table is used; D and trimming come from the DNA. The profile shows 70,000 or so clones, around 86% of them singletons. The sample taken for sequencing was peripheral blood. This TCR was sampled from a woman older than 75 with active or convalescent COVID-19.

The CDR3 region has the DNA TGTGCCAGCAGCGCCGCGGGGGCAAGCACAGATACGCAGTATTTT. The encoded protein is CASSAAGASTDTQYF. The V call is TRBV6-4, the J call TRBJ2-3; D perhaps matches TRBD2 (7 bases). The germline CDR1 and CDR2 sequences are MRHNA and SNTAGT. The CDR3 covers 15 residues. The V gene lost 6 bases and the J gene lost 0 bases, with 13 bases spanning the gap.